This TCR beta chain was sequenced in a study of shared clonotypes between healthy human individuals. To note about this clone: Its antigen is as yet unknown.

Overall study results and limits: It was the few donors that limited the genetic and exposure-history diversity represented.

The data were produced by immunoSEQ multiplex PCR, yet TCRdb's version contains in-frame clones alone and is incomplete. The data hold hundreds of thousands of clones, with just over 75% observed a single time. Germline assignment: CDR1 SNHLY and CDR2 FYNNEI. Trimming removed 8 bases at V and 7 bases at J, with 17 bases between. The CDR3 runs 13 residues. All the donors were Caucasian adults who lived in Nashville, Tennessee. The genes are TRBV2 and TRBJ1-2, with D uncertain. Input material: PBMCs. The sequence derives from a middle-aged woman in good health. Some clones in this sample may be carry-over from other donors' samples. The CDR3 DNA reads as TGTGCCAGCGAGGGCGAACGAGCATCTGGCTACACCTTC. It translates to CASEGERASGYTF.